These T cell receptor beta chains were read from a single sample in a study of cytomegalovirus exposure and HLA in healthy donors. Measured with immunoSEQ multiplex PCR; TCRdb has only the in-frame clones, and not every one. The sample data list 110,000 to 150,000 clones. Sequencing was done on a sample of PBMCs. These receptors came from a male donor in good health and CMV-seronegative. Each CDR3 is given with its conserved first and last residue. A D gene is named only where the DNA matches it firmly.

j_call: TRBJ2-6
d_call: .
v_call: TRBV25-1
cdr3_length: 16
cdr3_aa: CASSEYRDLRANVLTF
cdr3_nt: TGTGCCAGCAGTGAATATCGGGACTTAAGGGCCAACGTCCTGACTTTC

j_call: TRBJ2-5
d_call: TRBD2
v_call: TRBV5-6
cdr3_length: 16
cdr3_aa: CASSLLGLAGQETQYF
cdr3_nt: TGTGCCAGCAGCTTGCTAGGGCTAGCGGGACAAGAGACCCAGTACTTC

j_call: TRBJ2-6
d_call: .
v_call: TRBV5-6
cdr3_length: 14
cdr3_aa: CASSTGSGANVLTF
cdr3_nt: TGTGCCAGCAGCACAGGGTCTGGGGCCAACGTCCTGACTTTC

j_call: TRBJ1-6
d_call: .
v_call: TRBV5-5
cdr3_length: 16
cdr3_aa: CASSLDHDTGNSPLHF
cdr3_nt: TGTGCCAGCAGCTTGGACCATGATACGGGTAATTCACCCCTCCACTTT

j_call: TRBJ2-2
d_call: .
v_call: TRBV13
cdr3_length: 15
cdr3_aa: CASKAGGAITGELFF
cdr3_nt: TGTGCCAGCAAAGCCGGCGGCGCTATCACCGGGGAGCTGTTTTTT

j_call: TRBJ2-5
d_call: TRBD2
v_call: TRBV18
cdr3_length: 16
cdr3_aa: CASSLLAGGNQETQYF
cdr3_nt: TGTGCCAGCTCACTACTAGCGGGAGGAAACCAAGAGACCCAGTACTTC

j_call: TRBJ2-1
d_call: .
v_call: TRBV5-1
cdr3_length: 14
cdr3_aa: CASTPGWADNEQFF
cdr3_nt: TGCGCCAGCACCCCGGGATGGGCGGACAATGAGCAGTTCTTC

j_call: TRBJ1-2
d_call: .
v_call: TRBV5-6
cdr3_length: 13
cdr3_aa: CASSLGQNYGYTF
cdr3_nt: TGTGCCAGCAGCTTGGGTCAGAACTATGGCTACACCTTC

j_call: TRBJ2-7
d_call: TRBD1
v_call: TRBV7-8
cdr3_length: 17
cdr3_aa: CASSLRGMRTGGNEQYF
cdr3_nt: TGTGCCAGCAGCTTAAGGGGGATGCGGACAGGGGGCAACGAGCAGTACTTC

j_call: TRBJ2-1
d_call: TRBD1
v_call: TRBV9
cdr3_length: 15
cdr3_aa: CASSVGQGAYNEQFF
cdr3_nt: TGTGCCAGCAGCGTAGGGCAGGGGGCATACAATGAGCAGTTCTTC

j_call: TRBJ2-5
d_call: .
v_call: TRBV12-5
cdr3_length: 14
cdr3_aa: CASGLGSGQETQYF
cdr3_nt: TGTGCTAGTGGCCTGGGTAGCGGCCAAGAGACCCAGTACTTC

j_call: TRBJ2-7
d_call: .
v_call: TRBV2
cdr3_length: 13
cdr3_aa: CASSSTDSYEQYF
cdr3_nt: TGTGCCAGCAGTTCGACTGACTCCTACGAGCAGTACTTC

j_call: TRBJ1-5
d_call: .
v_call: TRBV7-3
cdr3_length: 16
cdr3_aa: CASSYSPYMGNQPQHF
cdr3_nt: TGTGCCAGCAGCTACAGCCCCTACATGGGCAATCAGCCCCAGCATTTT

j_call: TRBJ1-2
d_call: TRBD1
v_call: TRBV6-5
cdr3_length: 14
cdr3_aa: CASRSGQWNYGYTF
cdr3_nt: TGTGCCAGCCGCTCGGGACAGTGGAACTATGGCTACACCTTC

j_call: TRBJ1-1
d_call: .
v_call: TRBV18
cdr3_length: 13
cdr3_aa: CASSPNRNTEAFF
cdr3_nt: TGTGCCAGCTCACCGAACAGGAACACTGAAGCTTTCTTT

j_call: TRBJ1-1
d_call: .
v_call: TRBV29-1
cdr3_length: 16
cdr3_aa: CSAILRDKGMNTEAFF
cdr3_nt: TGCAGCGCTATCCTCCGGGACAAGGGGATGAACACTGAAGCTTTCTTT

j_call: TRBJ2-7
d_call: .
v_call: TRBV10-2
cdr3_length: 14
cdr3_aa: CASSETQGRHEQYF
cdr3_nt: TGCGCCAGCAGTGAGACACAGGGTCGGCACGAGCAGTACTTC

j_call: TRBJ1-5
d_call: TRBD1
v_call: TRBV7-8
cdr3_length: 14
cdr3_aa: CASSLTGGNQPQHF
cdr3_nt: TGTGCCAGCAGCCTAACAGGGGGCAATCAGCCCCAGCATTTT

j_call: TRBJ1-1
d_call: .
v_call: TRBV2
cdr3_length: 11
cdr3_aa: CASSVAIEAFF
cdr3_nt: TGTGCCAGCAGTGTAGCCATTGAAGCTTTCTTT

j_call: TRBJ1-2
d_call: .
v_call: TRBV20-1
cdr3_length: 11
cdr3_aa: CSARRQNNYTF
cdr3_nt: TGCAGTGCTAGGCGACAGAATAACTACACCTTC

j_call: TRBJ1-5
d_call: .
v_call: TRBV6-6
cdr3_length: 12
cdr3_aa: CASSSPRQPQHF
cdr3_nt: TGTGCCAGCAGTTCCCCTAGACAGCCCCAGCATTTT

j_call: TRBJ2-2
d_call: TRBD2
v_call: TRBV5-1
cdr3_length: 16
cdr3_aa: CASSFRTSGGTGELFF
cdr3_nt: TGCGCCAGCAGCTTCAGGACTAGCGGGGGCACCGGGGAGCTGTTTTTT